Listed here are 29 T cell receptor beta chains from one sample, sequenced in a study of OX40 agonist ivuxolimab in advanced cancers. Repertoires were generated with immunoSEQ multiplex PCR, while TCRdb's copy carries only in-frame clones and drops some. Of 90,000 to 95,000 clones in the sample, about 85% are singletons; the top ten hold 0.95% to 1.2%. Specimen: CD4+ or CD8+ T cells sorted from blood, collected in a trial of the OX40 agonist ivuxolimab. Receptor source: an adult with an advanced solid tumor such as melanoma, head and neck, liver or kidney cancer.

The chain combines TRBV11-2 with TRBJ2-3; D ambiguous. Trimming stripped 2 bases from V and 9 bases from J, with 12 bases between. Germline lookup yields CDR1 SGHAT and CDR2 FQNNGV. CDR3 length equals 13 residues. CDR3 DNA sequence: TGTGCCAGCAGCTTACCAGATATCCGGACGCAGTATTTT. Protein: CASSLPDIRTQYF.

This clone was picked up one time. The chain has TRBV2 and TRBJ2-2, with D possibly matching TRBD1 (5 bases). The V end was cut by 8 bases, the J end by 3 bases, with 13 bases between. The CDR3 loop spans 14 amino acids. Per the germline V gene, CDR1 is SNHLY and CDR2 is FYNNEI. The CDR3 DNA reads as TGTGCCAGCGACTTAACAGGCTACACCGGGGAGCTGTTTTTT. Its translation is CASDLTGYTGELFF.

The chain is built from TRBV10-3 and TRBJ1-5; D is unclear. CDR1 ENHRY and CDR2 SYGVKD come from the germline V gene. The germline V and J ends were trimmed by 10 bases and 0 bases, with 7 bases remaining between them. This CDR3 has 12 residues. CDR3 sequence reads: CATSHSNQPQHF. CDR3 coding DNA: TGTGCCACCTCACATAGCAATCAGCCCCAGCATTTT.

The V and J genes are TRBV29-1 and TRBJ1-2; D possibly corresponds to TRBD1 (6 bases). Germline CDR1 reads SQVTM; CDR2 reads ANQGSEA. The CDR3 length is 13 residues. The V end lost 4 bases, the J end lost 4 bases, and 13 bases lay between the germline ends. The CDR3 reads CSVGGGLVYGYTF. In DNA, the CDR3 is TGCAGCGTTGGCGGGGGGCTGGTCTATGGCTACACCTTC.

This clone was seen just once. The chain joins TRBV6-1 to TRBJ1-1; D remains ambiguous. Germline-derived CDR1 and CDR2 are MNHNS and SASEGT. Trimming left V 4 bases short and J 5 bases short, with 11 bases between. There are 13 residues in the CDR3. CDR3 residues: CASSAAGSTEAFF. The DNA of the CDR3 is TGTGCCAGCAGTGCGGCGGGGAGTACTGAAGCTTTCTTT.

The chain couples TRBV5-5 to TRBJ1-5, with D unresolved. Germline V CDR1 and CDR2: SGHKS, YYEKEE (reference sequence). The CDR3 is made up of 14 amino acids. V was pared by 2 bases and J by 7 bases, with 13 bases between. The CDR3 region has the DNA TGTGCCAGCAGCTTCGGGGTTGTGTGGCAGCCCCAGCATTTT. It specifies CASSFGVVWQPQHF. The entire variable domain, with the rest obtained from reference TRBV5-5 and TRBJ1-5, is as follows: DAGVTQSPTHLIKTRGQQVTLRCSPISGHKSVSWYQQVLGQGPQFIFQYYEKEERGRGNFPDRFSARQFPNYSSELNVNALLLGDSALYLCASSFGVVWQPQHFGDGTRLSIL.

The chain recombines TRBV7-2 with TRBJ2-5; D is unclear. Germline CDR1 is SGHTA and CDR2 is FQGNSA. V was trimmed by 5 bases and J by 4 bases, leaving 17 bases between them. CDR3 size: 15 residues. The DNA for the CDR3 is TGTGCCAGCAGCCGGGCTCCCCCCAAAGGAGAGACCCAGTACTTC. It is translated as CASSRAPPKGETQYF.

The J gene is TRBJ2-2, the V gene TRBV10-2, with 8 bases aligning to TRBD1. Germline V gene sequence: CDR1 WSHSY, CDR2 SAAADI. After removal of 7 bases from V and 3 bases from J, the junction contained 10 bases not matched to a gene. The CDR3 spans 16 residues. The CDR3 sequence: CASIPFRGQDTGELFF. The CDR3 region has the DNA TGCGCCAGCATTCCATTCAGGGGGCAGGACACCGGGGAGCTGTTTTTT.

This chain connects TRBV11-2 to TRBJ2-5; 7 nucleotides line up with TRBD1. CDR1 is SGHAT and CDR2 is FQNNGV in the germline V gene. CDR3 length: 14 amino acids. V lost 5 bases and J lost 1; bases outside the gene matches: 4. The CDR3 here is CASSPQGIQETQYF. The DNA for the CDR3 is TGTGCCAGCAGCCCACAGGGGATCCAAGAGACCCAGTACTTC.

The chain recombines TRBV5-4 with TRBJ2-7; TRBD1 matches 7 bases. CDR1 is SGHNT and CDR2 is YYREEE in the germline V gene (reference sequence). The CDR3 spans 16 residues. Trimming took 4 bases from V and 0 from J; bases not matched to a gene: 10. CDR3 region: CASSGTTGPSSYEQYF. The CDR3 nucleotides are TGTGCCAGCAGCGGAACGACAGGGCCAAGCTCCTACGAGCAGTACTTC.

The V call is TRBV7-9, the J call TRBJ1-1; D gene uncertain. Trimming cost V 5 bases and J 7 bases, with 20 bases left between them. The CDR3 runs 15 residues. Germline V gene lookup returns CDR1 SEHNR and CDR2 FQNEAQ (reference sequence). The chain's CDR3 is CASSTGRFALDEAFF. DNA for the CDR3: TGTGCCAGCAGCACTGGCAGGTTCGCGCTCGATGAAGCTTTCTTT.

This clone turned up a few times. V and J are TRBV5-1 and TRBJ2-7, with a possible D match to TRBD2 (5 bases). V was trimmed by 0 bases and J by 2 bases, leaving 9 bases between them. Germline CDR1 is SGHRS and CDR2 is YFSETQ. The CDR3 contains 14 residues. CDR3 region: CASSLAGDPYEQYF. The CDR3 DNA is TGCGCCAGCAGCTTGGCCGGGGATCCCTACGAGCAGTACTTC.

V usage is TRBV7-2 and J usage is TRBJ2-5, with D perhaps matching TRBD2 (6 bases). Germline V gene sequence: CDR1 SGHTA, CDR2 FQGNSA. The V gene lost 5 bases and the J gene lost 7 bases, with 17 bases spanning the gap. The CDR3 totals 14 residues. The CDR3 is CASSPGPGEGTQYF. In DNA, the CDR3 is TGTGCCAGCAGCCCAGGTCCGGGGGAAGGGACCCAGTACTTC. The variable domain in full, with the rest retrieved from reference TRBV7-2 and TRBJ2-5, is GAGVSQSPSNKVTEKGKDVELRCDPISGHTALYWYRQSLGQGLEFLIYFQGNSAPDKSGLPSDRFSAERTGGSVSTLTIQRTQQEDSAVYLCASSPGPGEGTQYFGPGTRLLVL.

The V call is TRBV4-1, the J call TRBJ2-1; possible D gene TRBD1, 6 bases. The CDR3 has 16 residues. V was shortened by 1 base and J by 5 bases, with 15 bases between the two germline ends. Per germline, CDR1 MGHRA and CDR2 YSYEKL. Written as DNA, the CDR3 is TGCGCCAGCAGCCAAGTCGGGACACACGCCCACAATGAGCAGTTCTTC. As protein: CASSQVGTHAHNEQFF.

CDR3: CASSVDPTGADGYTF. CDR3 nucleotide sequence: TGTGCCAGCAGCGTAGACCCGACAGGGGCCGATGGCTACACCTTC. The chain has TRBV9 and TRBJ1-2; TRBD1 matches 8 bases. Germline V gene sequence: CDR1 SGDLS, CDR2 YYNGEE. This CDR3 region has 15 residues. J gave up 6 bases and V 0 bases, and 7 bases lay outside the gene matches.

The V call is TRBV29-1, the J call TRBJ1-2; D is unclear. The CDR3 is 12 residues long. CDR1 and CDR2 from the germline V gene are SQVTM and ANQGSEA. V lost 6 bases, J lost 5 bases, and 13 bases lay in between. For the CDR3, the DNA is TGCAGCGTCTCAACCGGGGAATATGGCTACACCTTC. Residues: CSVSTGEYGYTF.

This sequence joins TRBV9 and TRBJ1-5; 10 bases map to TRBD1. The CDR3 contains 15 residues. In germline, CDR1 is SGDLS, CDR2 YYNGEE. The V gene end was trimmed by 3 bases and the J gene end by 6 bases; junction bases not matched to a gene: 6. CDR3 loop: CASSEGQGSTQPQHF. In nucleotides, the CDR3 is TGTGCCAGCAGCGAGGGACAGGGGAGTACTCAGCCCCAGCATTTT.

There are a few counts of this clone. This chain uses TRBV10-3 with TRBJ2-5, with TRBD2 as a possible D gene (6 bases). The CDR3 is 14 residues long. CDR1 and CDR2 (germline): ENHRY, SYGVKD. V was trimmed by 5 bases and J by 5 bases, leaving 15 bases between them. CDR3 sequence reads: CAISLPGGSETQYF. In DNA form, the CDR3 reads TGTGCCATCAGTCTCCCTGGAGGGTCGGAGACCCAGTACTTC.

The chain employs TRBV19 and TRBJ1-6; 8 positions match TRBD1. The CDR3 spans 15 residues. Per germline, CDR1 LNHDA and CDR2 SQIVND (reference sequence). The V gene end was trimmed by 5 bases and the J gene end by 9 bases; junction bases not matched to a gene: 9. CDR3: CASSSTGALLSPLHF. The CDR3 bases are TGTGCCAGTAGTTCGACAGGGGCCCTACTTTCACCCCTCCACTTT.

The rearrangement uses TRBV6-5 and TRBJ2-7, with 12 nucleotides matching TRBD1. The CDR3 is 15 amino acids. J gave up 4 bases and V 4 bases, and 5 bases lay outside the gene matches. Per the germline V gene, CDR1 is MNHEY and CDR2 is SVGAGI. CDR3 sequence (DNA): TGTGCCAGCAGTTCCGGGACAGGGGGCGCGTACGAGCAGTACTTC. Residues: CASSSGTGGAYEQYF.

The V gene is TRBV4-2, the J gene TRBJ1-1; 7 nucleotides line up with TRBD1. Germline V CDR1 and CDR2: LGHNA, YNFKEQ. The V gene end was trimmed by 5 bases and the J gene end by 5 bases; junction bases not matched to a gene: 8. The CDR3 length is 14 residues. This CDR3 is CASSSRTGGTEAFF. CDR3 DNA: TGTGCCAGCAGCTCACGGACAGGCGGTACTGAAGCTTTCTTT.

The chain has TRBV2 and TRBJ2-2, with 10 bases aligning to TRBD2. This CDR3 is 15 amino acids long. CDR1 SNHLY and CDR2 FYNNEI come from the germline V gene. Unmatched junction bases numbered 2, after V lost 6 bases and J lost 1 base. In DNA form, the CDR3 reads TGTGCCAGCAGGAGACTAGCGGGGAACACCGGGGAGCTGTTTTTT. Translated: CASRRLAGNTGELFF.

The chain links TRBV5-8 to TRBJ1-6; perhaps TRBD1 as D (5 bases). Trimming took off 0 bases at V and 0 bases at J, with 7 bases between the two ends. The CDR3 loop spans 16 amino acids. From germline, CDR1 is SGHTS and CDR2 YDEGEE. This CDR3 is CASSLGGSSYNSPLHF. The CDR3 DNA reads as TGTGCCAGCAGCTTGGGGGGGAGCTCCTATAATTCACCCCTCCACTTT. The full variable domain, its missing parts supplied by reference TRBV5-8 and TRBJ1-6, is EAGVTQSPTHLIKTRGQQATLRCSPISGHTSVYWYQQALGLGLQFLLWYDEGEERNRGNFPPRFSGRQFPNYSSELNVNALELEDSALYLCASSLGGSSYNSPLHFGNGTRLTVT.

V gene TRBV9 combines with J gene TRBJ2-2; tentatively, D is TRBD1 or TRBD2 (5 bases each). The V gene lost 6 bases and the J gene lost 0 bases, with 15 bases spanning the gap. The CDR3 is 16 amino acids. Germline CDR1 reads SGDLS; CDR2 reads YYNGEE. For the CDR3, the DNA is TGTGCCAGCACTCTTTCCGGGACCCCGAACACCGGGGAGCTGTTTTTT. This codes for CASTLSGTPNTGELFF.

The J gene is TRBJ2-5, the V gene TRBV19, with TRBD1 matching over 9 bases. Germline values: CDR1 LNHDA, CDR2 SQIVND (reference sequence). This CDR3 is built from 14 residues. The V segment lost 5 bases and the J segment 3 bases; nucleotides outside the gene matches: 4. Here the CDR3 DNA reads TGTGCCAGTAGTCCAACAGGGGGCGAAGAGACCCAGTACTTC. This gives the protein CASSPTGGEETQYF.

The V gene is TRBV19, the J gene TRBJ2-1; D unclear. This CDR3 comprises 13 residues. V was shortened by 5 bases and J by 6 bases, with 11 bases between the two germline ends. Germline V CDR1 and CDR2: LNHDA, SQIVND (reference sequence). CDR3 DNA sequence: TGTGCCAGTAGTGGGGATCAACGCAATGAGCAGTTCTTC. This codes for CASSGDQRNEQFF.

V is TRBV30 and J is TRBJ2-5; D possibly corresponds to TRBD1 (5 bases). The V end lost 0 bases, the J end lost 5 bases, and 7 bases lay between the germline ends. CDR1 GTSNPN and CDR2 SVGIG come from the germline V gene (reference sequence). The CDR3 has 12 amino acids. The CDR3 region is CAWSVQAETQYF. The CDR3 coding sequence is TGTGCCTGGAGTGTACAGGCGGAGACCCAGTACTTC.

The chain has TRBV7-2 and TRBJ2-2; D unresolved. The CDR3 extends over 12 amino acids. Germline assignment: CDR1 SGHTA and CDR2 FQGNSA. V was clipped by 1 base and J by 7 bases, with 4 bases between them. The chain's CDR3 is CASSLEVGELFF. The CDR3 DNA is TGTGCCAGCAGCTTAGAAGTCGGGGAGCTGTTTTTT.

The gene calls are TRBV7-2 and TRBJ1-5; 7 nucleotides line up with TRBD1. Germline V gene data show CDR1 as SGHTA and CDR2 as FQGNSA. J lost 0 bases, V lost 3 bases, and 11 bases had no gene match. This CDR3 is built from 18 residues. The DNA for the CDR3 is TGTGCCAGCAGCTTGACGACAGGGTGGGGTTATAGCAATCAGCCCCAGCATTTT. Translated, it gives CASSLTTGWGYSNQPQHF.